The 5 T cell receptor beta chains below all came from one sample that was sequenced in a study of blood T cells in healthy people across ages (dated by TCRdb to 2015 to 2017). Libraries were built with 5' RACE. The run used an Illumina HiSeq 2500. A second PCR of about 6 to 12 cycles was run with a J-beta primer mix and a sample-barcoded 5' primer. TCRdb reanalyzed the raw reads on its own, using fastp at Q25 for trimming and MiXCR for clone calling, and kept in-frame beta chains. Identical CDR3 proteins give one entry, which carries the most common genes and DNA. The sample table shows some 900,000 distinct CDR3 sequences, and 25% to 30% are seen once. The ten largest clones take up around 16% of the sample. The sequencing sample was made of blood. The receptor set was obtained from a woman aged 80 or older in good health.

This clonotype was seen many times. V and J are TRBV11-2 and TRBJ2-4; 7 positions match TRBD1. CDR3 size: 13 residues. V shed 6 bases and J 9 bases; nucleotides not matched to a gene: 8. Looked up from germline, CDR1 is SGHAT and CDR2 is FQNNGV. In DNA, the CDR3 is TGTGCCAGCAGGTCGACGACAGGGACCATTCAGTACTTC. This encodes CASRSTTGTIQYF.

This clonotype was seen many times. The chain has TRBV2 and TRBJ2-7; D is unclear. The CDR3 totals 15 residues. The germline gives CDR1 SNHLY, CDR2 FYNNEI. V dropped 7 bases and J dropped 1 base, with 17 bases sitting between them. Here the CDR3 DNA reads TGTGCCAGCAATTTCGGACGTGCCTCTTCCTACGAGCAGTACTTC. Residues: CASNFGRASSYEQYF. The full variable domain, its missing parts supplied by reference TRBV2 and TRBJ2-7, is EPEVTQTPSHQVTQMGQEVILRCVPISNHLYFYWYRQILGQKVEFLVSFYNNEISEKSEIFDDQFSVERPDGSNFTLKIRSTKLEDSAMYFCASNFGRASSYEQYFGPGTRLTVT.

The table lists this clonotype with a few counts. The genes are TRBV9 and TRBJ2-2; D perhaps matches TRBD1 (6 bases). V was pared by 3 bases and J by 6 bases, with 12 bases between. Germline CDR1 SGDLS, CDR2 YYNGEE. The CDR3 is made up of 14 amino acids. The CDR3: CASSGESGAGELFF. The CDR3 bases are TGTGCCAGCAGCGGGGAATCAGGGGCCGGGGAGCTGTTTTTT.

CDR3 residues: CSARDEVTVNTEAFF. The CDR3 DNA reads TGCAGTGCTAGAGATGAGGTAACAGTAAACACTGAAGCTTTCTTT. V usage is TRBV20-1 and J usage is TRBJ1-1, with D unresolved. Germline V lookup: CDR1 DFQATT, CDR2 SNEGSKA (reference sequence). The CDR3 covers 15 residues. The V end lost 0 bases, the J end lost 2 bases, and 13 bases lay between the germline ends.

This clonotype was seen at least ten times. The V call is TRBV3-1, the J call TRBJ2-7; tentatively, D is TRBD1 (5 bases). CDR1 is LGHDT, CDR2 YNNKEL, per germline (reference sequence). The CDR3 has 14 residues. Trimming removed 0 bases at V and 4 bases at J, with 10 bases between. The CDR3 nucleotides are TGTGCCAGCAGCCAAGATCTGCAGGGATACGAGCAGTACTTC. Amino acid sequence: CASSQDLQGYEQYF.